This T cell receptor beta chain was identified in a study of blood T cell repertoires in COVID-19. About the research overall: Samples taken during acute and convalescent COVID-19 were collected in the United States, Italy and Spain. T cells, B-cell-depleted T cells, or PBMCs provided the cDNA or gDNA that served as material.

Looked up from germline, CDR1 is SGHTA and CDR2 is FQGNSA. The CDR3 consists of 15 residues. V shed 6 bases and J 3 bases; nucleotides not matched to a gene: 6. Authors' data handling: The assay estimated nucleated cells by amplifying reference gene primers. Sequencing used immunoSEQ multiplex PCR; TCRdb keeps in-frame clones, though not all of them. The DNA was the basis for D and trimming; V, J and clone size are from that table. This table holds over 200,000 clones, 89% found once. This clonotype was obtained from a man in his fifties or sixties who had recovered from COVID-19. The source material was peripheral blood. This chain joins TRBV7-2 and TRBJ2-3, with 10 bases lining up with TRBD1. CDR3 in amino acids: CASRTGQGETDTQYF. CDR3 nucleotide sequence: TGTGCCAGCAGAACAGGACAGGGGGAAACAGATACGCAGTATTTT.